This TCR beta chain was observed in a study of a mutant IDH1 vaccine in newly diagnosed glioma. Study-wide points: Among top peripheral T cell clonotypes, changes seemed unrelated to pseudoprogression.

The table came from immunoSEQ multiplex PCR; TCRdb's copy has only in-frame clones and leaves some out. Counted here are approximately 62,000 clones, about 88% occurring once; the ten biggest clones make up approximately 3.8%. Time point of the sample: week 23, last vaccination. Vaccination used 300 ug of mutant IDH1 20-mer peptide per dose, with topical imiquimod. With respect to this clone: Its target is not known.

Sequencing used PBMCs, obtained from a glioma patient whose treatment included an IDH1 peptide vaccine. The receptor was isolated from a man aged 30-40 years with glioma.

The CDR3 nucleotides are TGTGCCAGCAGCTTAGTTTCGACAGGCAAGAGCTCCTACGAGCAGTACTTC. The encoded protein is CASSLVSTGKSSYEQYF. The chain joins TRBV7-2 to TRBJ2-7; D perhaps matches TRBD1 (6 bases). From germline, CDR1 is SGHTA and CDR2 FQGNSA. V dropped 1 base and J dropped 0 bases, with 16 bases sitting between them. The CDR3 is 17 residues long.